Included here is one TCR beta chain sequence, with context. This sample is drawn from a study of blood T cell repertoires in COVID-19. Sequencing used immunoSEQ multiplex PCR; TCRdb keeps in-frame clones, though not all of them. The repertoire holds about 100,000 clones, 85% seen once, with around 2% in the top ten. V was pared by 8 bases and J by 1 base, with 18 bases between. The V gene's germline CDR1 is MNHEY and CDR2 SMNVEV (reference sequence). The CDR3 extends over 16 amino acids. The chain recombines TRBV27 with TRBJ2-1, with a tentative D call TRBD1 (6 bases). Sequencing used peripheral blood. This receptor was obtained from a woman in her 70s with active or convalescent COVID-19. CDR3 sequence reads: CASAPFRDTSYNEQFF. In nucleotides, the CDR3 is TGTGCCAGCGCTCCGTTCCGGGACACATCCTACAATGAGCAGTTCTTC.